These 10 T cell receptor beta chains originate from one sample sequenced in a study of T cell responses to AZD1222 COVID-19 vaccine. Profiled with immunoSEQ multiplex PCR; TCRdb holds only in-frame clones, not every one. The repertoire consists of about 120,000 clones, with approximately 90% occurring once and the leading ten covering around 14%. The source was peripheral blood, collected on day 0 of AZD1222 vaccination. These TCRs come from an adult in good health.

The V call is TRBV24-1, the J call TRBJ1-5, with 8 bases fitting TRBD1. Per the germline V gene, CDR1 is KGHDR and CDR2 is SFDVKD. This CDR3 region has 14 residues. The V gene end was trimmed by 5 bases and the J gene end by 9 bases; junction bases not matched to a gene: 8. Here the CDR3 reads CATSASDRDAPQHF. The DNA of the CDR3 is TGTGCCACCAGTGCTTCGGACAGGGATGCGCCCCAGCATTTT.

The chain links TRBV6-5 to TRBJ2-3; the match to TRBD2 covers 7 bases. Trimming removed 5 bases from V and 1 base from J; junction bases left unmatched: 3. The CDR3 has 14 amino acids. Germline-derived CDR1 and CDR2 are MNHEY and SVGAGI. CDR3 loop: CASSRDYRTDTQYF. The CDR3 coding sequence is TGTGCCAGCAGTCGGGACTATCGCACAGATACGCAGTATTTT.

The table lists this clone with a few counts. V usage is TRBV29-1 and J usage is TRBJ2-7; D is undetermined. The CDR3 extends over 13 amino acids. Per germline, CDR1 SQVTM and CDR2 ANQGSEA. The germline V and J ends were trimmed by 5 bases and 0 bases, with 11 bases remaining between them. The DNA for the CDR3 is TGCAGCGTTACAGACAAGAACTCCTACGAGCAGTACTTC. Protein product: CSVTDKNSYEQYF.

The rearrangement joins TRBV7-2 to TRBJ1-2; 7 nucleotides line up with TRBD1. This CDR3 comprises 13 residues. The J segment lost 5 bases and the V segment lost 3 bases, leaving 3 bases of the junction unmatched. Germline assignment: CDR1 SGHTA and CDR2 FQGNSA. The CDR3 here is CASSFGTVYGYTF. CDR3 DNA: TGTGCCAGCAGCTTCGGGACAGTATATGGCTACACCTTC. Complete variable domain (other parts from reference TRBV7-2 and TRBJ1-2): GAGVSQSPSNKVTEKGKDVELRCDPISGHTALYWYRQSLGQGLEFLIYFQGNSAPDKSGLPSDRFSAERTGGSVSTLTIQRTQQEDSAVYLCASSFGTVYGYTFGSGTRLTVV.

The V gene is TRBV21-1, the J gene TRBJ1-6. TRBV21-1 is a pseudogene segment. The length of the CDR3 is 12 residues. DNA for the CDR3: TGTGCCATCCGGCTCTATAATTCACCCCTCCACTTT. Protein sequence: CAIRLYNSPLHF.

The V call is TRBV12-5, the J call TRBJ2-5; 8 positions match TRBD1. The CDR3 has 15 residues. The V segment lost 1 base and the J segment 4 bases; nucleotides outside the gene matches: 5. Germline loops: CDR1 LGHNT, CDR2 FRNRAP. CDR3 residues: CASGLGTGSGETQYF. CDR3 DNA: TGTGCTAGTGGTTTGGGGACAGGGAGTGGAGAGACCCAGTACTTC.

This clone was found once. The rearrangement uses TRBV7-2 and TRBJ1-1; 7 positions agree with TRBD1. This CDR3 has 17 residues. Germline-derived CDR1 and CDR2 are SGHTA and FQGNSA. With V trimmed by 2 bases and J by 3 bases, 12 bases remained unmatched. Here the CDR3 reads CASSLTPTLGGHTEAFF. For the CDR3, the DNA is TGTGCCAGCAGCTTAACGCCCACCCTAGGGGGCCACACTGAAGCTTTCTTT.

This chain connects TRBV27 to TRBJ2-1; D ambiguous. V lost 4 bases, J lost 6 bases, and 10 bases lay in between. There are 13 residues in the CDR3. Germline V gene data show CDR1 as MNHEY and CDR2 as SMNVEV (reference sequence). Written as DNA, the CDR3 is TGTGCCAGCAGTTATACGGGCCCCAATGAGCAGTTCTTC. Its protein is CASSYTGPNEQFF.

The chain uses TRBV27 and TRBJ2-3; 9 bases line up with TRBD2. With 2 bases clipped from V and 7 bases from J, the junction kept 4 bases outside the gene matches. The CDR3 loop spans 14 amino acids. CDR1 and CDR2 from the germline V gene are MNHEY and SMNVEV (reference sequence). The CDR3 sequence: CASSLAGGPYTQYF. The CDR3 DNA sequence: TGTGCCAGCAGTTTAGCGGGGGGGCCGTATACGCAGTATTTT.

The V and J genes are TRBV10-1 and TRBJ2-7; tentative D call: TRBD1 (6 bases). The V end lost 5 bases, the J end lost 2 bases, and 10 bases lay between the germline ends. The CDR3 sequence is 13 residues long. Germline CDR1 is WNHNN and CDR2 is SYGVQD (reference sequence). CDR3 sequence: CASSHGQTYEQYF. The CDR3 coding sequence is TGCGCCAGCAGTCACGGACAGACCTACGAGCAGTACTTC.